The rows below give T cell receptor beta chains drawn from one sample of a study of CD8+ T cells in alopecia areata. Generated by immunoSEQ multiplex PCR, the TCRdb table keeps only in-frame clones and is missing some. Of about 37,000 clones listed, 45% to 70% are singletons. The sequencing sample was made of CD4+ Tregs sorted from blood. The origin of the receptors is a human donor with alopecia areata. Both conserved end residues are part of each CDR3. The order of the fields is D gene, clone size, J gene, V gene, CDR3 DNA, CDR3 protein. The D gene is left open where the match is weak. The size of a clone is reported for some rows only, either as once, few or many, or as a class for expanded clones.

D: -; size: -; J: TRBJ2-2; V: TRBV18; DNA: TGTGCCAGCTCACCACCGGCAGGGAAGACCGGGGAGCTGTTTTTT; CDR3: CASSPPAGKTGELFF
D: TRBD1; size: -; J: TRBJ1-5; V: TRBV7-9; DNA: TGTGCCAGCAGCCGGACAGGGGATCAGCCCCAGCATTTT; CDR3: CASSRTGDQPQHF
D: -; size: -; J: TRBJ1-2; V: TRBV19; DNA: TGTGCCAGTAGTCGTCAAAGGGGGTTGGATGGCTACACCTTC; CDR3: CASSRQRGLDGYTF
D: -; size: -; J: TRBJ2-6; V: TRBV11-1; DNA: TGTGCCAGCAGCCAAGGAGGGGGGGCCAACGTCCTGACTTTC; CDR3: CASSQGGGANVLTF
D: -; size: -; J: TRBJ2-5; V: TRBV6-6; DNA: TGTGCCAGCAGTTGGCGGGAGACCCAGTACTTC; CDR3: CASSWRETQYF
D: TRBD1; size: few; J: TRBJ1-2; V: TRBV28; DNA: TGTGCCAGCGATTTTCCAGGGGGCGAGGGCTACACCTTC; CDR3: CASDFPGGEGYTF
D: -; size: -; J: TRBJ2-3; V: TRBV4-2; DNA: TGTGCCAGCAGCCAATCGGAGAGCGCAGATACGCAGTATTTT; CDR3: CASSQSESADTQYF
D: TRBD2; size: -; J: TRBJ2-1; V: TRBV7-8; DNA: TGTGCCAGCAGCTCATTTAGGGTTAGCGGGAGGGGTCTGGGTGAGCAGTTCTTC; CDR3: CASSSFRVSGRGLGEQFF
D: -; size: -; J: TRBJ1-1; V: TRBV5-1; DNA: TGCGCCAGCAGCTTATATTCGGGGGGAACTACGAACACTGAAGCTTTCTTT; CDR3: CASSLYSGGTTNTEAFF
D: TRBD1; size: -; J: TRBJ2-7; V: TRBV10-3; DNA: TGTGCCACCTCGGGGCAGGGGGTCCACGAGCAGTACTTC; CDR3: CATSGQGVHEQYF
D: -; size: -; J: TRBJ2-1; V: TRBV5-1; DNA: TGCGCCAGCAGCTTTGTCTCCAATGAGCAGTTCTTC; CDR3: CASSFVSNEQFF
D: -; size: -; J: TRBJ1-6; V: TRBV10-3; DNA: TGTGCCATCAGGTCCGGGGGTCGGTCACCCCTCCACTTT; CDR3: CAIRSGGRSPLHF
D: -; size: -; J: TRBJ1-1; V: TRBV7-6; DNA: TGTGCCAGCAGCTTGCAGGTGAACACTGAAGCTTTCTTT; CDR3: CASSLQVNTEAFF
D: TRBD1; size: -; J: TRBJ2-7; V: TRBV19; DNA: TGTGCCAGTAGTCGCTCACCGGGACAGCTCTACGAGCAGTACTTC; CDR3: CASSRSPGQLYEQYF
D: -; size: -; J: TRBJ2-6; V: TRBV7-2; DNA: TGTGCCAGCATCACTTATGCCGGGCGTGGTGGGGCCAACGTCCTGACTTTC; CDR3: CASITYAGRGGANVLTF
D: TRBD1; size: -; J: TRBJ1-1; V: TRBV11-3; DNA: TGTGCCAGCAGCTTAGTCGGACAGGGAGAGGCTTTCTTT; CDR3: CASSLVGQGEAFF
D: TRBD1; size: few; J: TRBJ2-5; V: TRBV29-1; DNA: TGCAGCGCCGGACAGGGCATGTCGGGCAGCTTAAGGCAGACCCAGTACTTC; CDR3: CSAGQGMSGSLRQTQYF
D: -; size: -; J: TRBJ2-5; V: TRBV4-2; DNA: TGTGCCAGCTCCAATCTCCTTGTCCAAGAGACCCAGTACTTC; CDR3: CASSNLLVQETQYF
D: TRBD2; size: -; J: TRBJ2-1; V: TRBV6-4; DNA: TGTGCCAGCAGTGAGGCGAGCGGGAGGGCGTACAATGAGCAGTTCTTC; CDR3: CASSEASGRAYNEQFF
D: TRBD1; size: -; J: TRBJ2-7; V: TRBV29-1; DNA: TGCAGCGCCCGCGGTCGACAGGGCAGCTCCTACGAGCAGTACTTC; CDR3: CSARGRQGSSYEQYF
D: -; size: -; J: TRBJ1-5; V: TRBV7-9; DNA: TGTGCCAGCAGCTTAGCGGGGGAGTGGGATCAGCCCCAGCATTTT; CDR3: CASSLAGEWDQPQHF
D: -; size: -; J: TRBJ2-1; V: TRBV7-2; DNA: TGTGCCAGCAGCTTAGATGGGGTGGGCAGACCCCCCTCCTACAATGAGCAGTTCTTC; CDR3: CASSLDGVGRPPSYNEQFF
D: -; size: -; J: TRBJ1-4; V: TRBV5-1; DNA: TGCGCCAGCAGCCCCGGAGAGTCACGGCTTGAAAAACTGTTTTTT; CDR3: CASSPGESRLEKLFF
D: -; size: few; J: TRBJ2-2; V: TRBV19; DNA: TGTGCCGCCGCGGGAAACACCGGGGAGCTGTTTTTT; CDR3: CAAAGNTGELFF
D: -; size: -; J: TRBJ2-7; V: TRBV28; DNA: TGTGCCATCCTGGACGGGGCCTACGAGCAGTACTTC; CDR3: CAILDGAYEQYF